This T cell receptor beta chain is drawn from a study of shared clonotypes between healthy human individuals. Whole-study results and caveats: Compared with clonotypes that all four donors shared, non-shared clonotypes had lower generation probabilities. When naive CD4 clonotypes were compared across a handful of donors, 5% to 5.5% were shared.

Each of the donors was a healthy adult who was HIV-negative and had not had a recent acute infection or vaccination. Original data processing: Sequence data from immunoSEQ were junction-only and lacked quality scores; consequently, filtering differed. This table comes from immunoSEQ multiplex PCR, and its TCRdb copy is limited to in-frame clones, with some not included. That table supplies the V and J calls and clone size; D and trimming were determined from the DNA. The repertoire has approximately 1.4 million clones, approximately 98% of them found once; the top ten carry approximately 0.44%. Germline CDR1 is SQVTM and CDR2 is ANQGSEA. V lost 3 bases to trimming and J lost 6 bases, with 11 bases between them. CDR3 length: 12 amino acids. Note on this clone: Its antigen is unknown.

The sequenced material came from naive CD4+ T cells sorted from blood. Subset described: CD45RA+ positively selected. The chain carries TRBV29-1 and TRBJ1-2, with unresolved D. The receptor was isolated from a man aged 25-40 years in good health. The CDR3: CSVDSRRDGYTF. As DNA, the CDR3 is TGCAGCGTTGATAGTCGCAGAGATGGCTACACCTTC.